The entry below gives a single T cell receptor beta chain sequence along with its context. What it binds is not known. This entry comes from a study of cytomegalovirus exposure and HLA in healthy donors. Study-wide background: As released early, the data held about 85 million unique TCRs from HLA-typed donors. General study findings and limits: In the analysis, some V segments, TRBV6-2 and TRBV6-3 included, were excluded as indistinguishable. Analyses of presence/absence relied on an assumption of roughly uniform sequencing depth across donors. HLA alleles showed associations with 15,000 to 20,000 TCR beta sequences in a later analysis, at a 0.05 false discovery rate.

The trim removed 6 bases at V and 7 bases at J, leaving 9 bases unmatched. The CDR3 length is 15 residues. Germline lookup yields CDR1 MNHEY and CDR2 SVGAGI. The study ran its PCR with 60 Vbeta and 13 Jbeta primers. Method: immunoSEQ multiplex PCR; TCRdb's copy keeps in-frame clones and lacks some. The sample lists roughly 130,000 clones, around 67% seen once, with more than 3.5% in the top ten. The sample comprised PBMCs. This clonotype was obtained from a man aged 18 to 30 in good health and CMV-seropositive. The V gene is TRBV6-5, the J gene TRBJ1-4, with TRBD1 matching 9 bases. CDR3 coding DNA: TGTGCCAGCAGAAACGACGGGACAGGGACTGAAAAACTGTTTTTT. Protein sequence: CASRNDGTGTEKLFF.